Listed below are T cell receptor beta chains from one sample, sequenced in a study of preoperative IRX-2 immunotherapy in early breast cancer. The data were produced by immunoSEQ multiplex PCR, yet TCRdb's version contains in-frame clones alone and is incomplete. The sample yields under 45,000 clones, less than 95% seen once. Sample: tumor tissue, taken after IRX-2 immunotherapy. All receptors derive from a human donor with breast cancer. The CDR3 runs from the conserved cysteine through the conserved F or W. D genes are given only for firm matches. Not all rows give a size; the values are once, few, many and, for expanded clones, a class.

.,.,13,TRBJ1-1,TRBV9,TGTGCCAGCAGCGTAGCAGGGGACACTGAAGCTTTCTTT,CASSVAGDTEAFF
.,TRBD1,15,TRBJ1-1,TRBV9,TGTGCCAGCAGCCCACGCGGGACAGGGTACACTGAAGCTTTCTTT,CASSPRGTGYTEAFF
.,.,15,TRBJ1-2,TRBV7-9,TGTGCCAGCAGCACCATACAGGGCACTGGCTATGGCTACACCTTC,CASSTIQGTGYGYTF
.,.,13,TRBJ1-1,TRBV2,TGTGCCAGCTCCCCGGGGGGGGTTTCTGAGGCTTTCTTT,CASSPGGVSEAFF
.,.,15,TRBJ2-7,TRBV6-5,TGTGCCAGCAGTTACTCGTTCAAGGAAGCCTACGAGCAGTACTTC,CASSYSFKEAYEQYF
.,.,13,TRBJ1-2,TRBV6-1,TGTGCCAGCAGTGAAGCGCCCGGCTATGGCTACACCTTC,CASSEAPGYGYTF
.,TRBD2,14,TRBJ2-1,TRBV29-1,TGCAGCGGCGGACTAGCGGGGCTTTACAATGAGCAGTTCTTC,CSGGLAGLYNEQFF
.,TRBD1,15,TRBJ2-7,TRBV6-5,TGTGCCAGCAGCTCGGCCGGGACAGGGCGGCTCGAGCAGTACTTC,CASSSAGTGRLEQYF
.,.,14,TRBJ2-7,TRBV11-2,TGTGCCAGCAGCTTCATACAGGGCTCCTACGAGCAGTACTTC,CASSFIQGSYEQYF
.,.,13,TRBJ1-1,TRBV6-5,TGTGCCAGCAGTTACGGCGGAACGTATGAAGCTTTCTTT,CASSYGGTYEAFF
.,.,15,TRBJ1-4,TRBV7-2,TGTGCCAGCAGCTTAGCGAGGGGGGCTCAGGAAAAACTGTTTTTT,CASSLARGAQEKLFF
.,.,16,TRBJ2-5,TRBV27,TGTGCCAGCAGCCAACAGCGGATTCAGGGCCAAGAGACCCAGTACTTC,CASSQQRIQGQETQYF
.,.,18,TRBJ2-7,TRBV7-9,TGTGCCAGCACCCAATACCCCCTTCGACGGCAGGGGAGCTACGAGCAGTACTTC,CASTQYPLRRQGSYEQYF
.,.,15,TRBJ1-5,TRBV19,TGTGCCAGTAGTTCGATGGGAGGCGGCAATCAGCCCCAGCATTTT,CASSSMGGGNQPQHF
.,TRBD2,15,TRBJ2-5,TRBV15,TGTGCCACCAGCCGACTAGCGGGGAATCAAGAGACCCAGTACTTC,CATSRLAGNQETQYF
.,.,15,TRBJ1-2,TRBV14,TGTGCCAGCAGCCAAGGAGGGACGTCCAACTATGGCTACACCTTC,CASSQGGTSNYGYTF
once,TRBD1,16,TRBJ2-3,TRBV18,TGTGCCAGCTCACCAAGGGGACAGGGGTTCACAGATACGCAGTATTTT,CASSPRGQGFTDTQYF
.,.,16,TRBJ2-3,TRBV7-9,TGTGCCAGCAGCTTTCCAGGGGGGGCCTGGGCAGATACGCAGTATTTT,CASSFPGGAWADTQYF
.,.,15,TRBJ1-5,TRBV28,TGTGCCAGCAGGCAACGACAGTCCTTCAATCAGCCCCAGCATTTT,CASRQRQSFNQPQHF
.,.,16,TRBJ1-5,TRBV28,TGTGCCAGCAGTTTCAAAGGGTTTTATAGCAATCAGCCCCAGCATTTT,CASSFKGFYSNQPQHF
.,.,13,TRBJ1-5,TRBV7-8,TGTGCCAGCAGCCGCGGGGTTGAGCAGCCCCAGCATTTT,CASSRGVEQPQHF
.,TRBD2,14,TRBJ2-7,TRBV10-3,TGTGCCATCAGTACTAGCGGGAGACCCTACGAGCAGTACTTC,CAISTSGRPYEQYF
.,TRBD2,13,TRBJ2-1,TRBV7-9,TGTGCCAGCAGCTCTAGCGGGAGGGATGAGCAGTTCTTC,CASSSSGRDEQFF
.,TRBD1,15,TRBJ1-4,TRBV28,TGTGCCAGCAGTGACCAGGGGGGGCAAAATGAAAAACTGTTTTTT,CASSDQGGQNEKLFF
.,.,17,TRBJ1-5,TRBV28,TGTGCCAGTCTTGACACAAAACAGGGAGGGTTTCATCAGCCCCAGCATTTT,CASLDTKQGGFHQPQHF
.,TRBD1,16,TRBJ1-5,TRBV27,TGTGCCAGCAGTCGTACCTACAGGGGTAGGGGCCAGCCCCAGCATTTT,CASSRTYRGRGQPQHF
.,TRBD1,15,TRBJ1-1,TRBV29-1,TGCAGCGTTGAAGACTACAGGGGGCCGGGCACTGAAGCTTTCTTT,CSVEDYRGPGTEAFF
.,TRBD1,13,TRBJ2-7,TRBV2,TGTGCCAGCAGTCGAGACAGGGCCTACGAGCAGTACTTC,CASSRDRAYEQYF
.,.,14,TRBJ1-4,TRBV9,TGTGCCAGCAGCGTAGGGGGCATAAATGAAAAACTGTTTTTT,CASSVGGINEKLFF
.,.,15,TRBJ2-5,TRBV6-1,TGTGCCAGCGGCAAGTCCGGGACAATTCAAGAGACCCAGTACTTC,CASGKSGTIQETQYF
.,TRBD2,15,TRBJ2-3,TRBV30,TGTGCCTGGAGTGTACCGCGGGAGGGCACAGATACGCAGTATTTT,CAWSVPREGTDTQYF
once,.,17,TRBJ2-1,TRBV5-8,TGTGCCAGCAGCTTATTTTGGAGCGGGCGCTCCTACAATGAGCAGTTCTTC,CASSLFWSGRSYNEQFF
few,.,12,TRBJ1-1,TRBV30,TGTGCCTGGGGACCAGTCGGCACTGAAGCTTTCTTT,CAWGPVGTEAFF
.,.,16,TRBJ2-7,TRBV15,TGTGCCACCAGCAGCCCTCTTCCCGGGACCGTATACGAGCAGTACTTC,CATSSPLPGTVYEQYF
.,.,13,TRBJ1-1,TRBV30,TGTGCCTGGACAGGGGCGACGAACACTGAAGCTTTCTTT,CAWTGATNTEAFF